The clone carrying this TCR beta chain has just a few counts. Its antigen is not known. TCRdb reanalysed the 5' RACE reads using MiXCR and keeps one entry per CDR3 protein. The sample holds some 600,000 distinct CDR3 sequences, approximately 13% seen once. The sample comes from a study of T cells after yellow fever vaccination. Study background: Each low-cell-number fraction was prepared by means of SMART-Seq v4 Ultra Low Input. Whole-study results and caveats: A weaker but faster secondary response was observed, peaking on day 5 versus 15. Most primary-vaccination clones reappeared after the booster (about 95% CD4, about 88% CD8). Within FACS-sorted repertoires, abundant clonotypes contaminating from the bulk population could be present.

Specimen: PBMCs, collected on the day of the yellow fever booster vaccination. The origin of this receptor is a man aged 25 to 40 who received the YFV17D yellow fever vaccine.

CDR3 in amino acids: CASSLSPGTTEAFF. CDR3 in DNA: TGTGCCAGCAGCTTGAGTCCAGGGACCACTGAAGCTTTCTTT. The chain employs TRBV5-5 and TRBJ1-1, with a weak D call TRBD1 (5 bases). The CDR3 is 14 residues long. V lost 1 base and J lost 4, with 11 bases in between. CDR1 is SGHKS and CDR2 is YYEKEE in the germline V gene (reference sequence).